The source of this TCR beta chain is a study of blood T cell repertoires in COVID-19. For the study at large: Nucleic acid was either cDNA or gDNA, and it came from T cells, B-cell-depleted T cells, or PBMCs.

This clone was detected many times. The method was immunoSEQ multiplex PCR; TCRdb's version includes in-frame clones alone and lacks a portion of them. The sample lists 150,000 to 200,000 clones; over 75% were seen once. Per the germline V gene, CDR1 is SEHNR and CDR2 is FQNEAQ (reference sequence). With V trimmed by 10 bases and J by 2 bases, 12 bases remained unmatched. The CDR3 is 15 amino acids. The receptor was isolated from an elderly woman with active or convalescent COVID-19. The specimen sequenced was peripheral blood. The rearrangement uses TRBV7-9 and TRBJ2-3; 7 bases map to TRBD2. CDR3 sequence reads: CAIARASGYTDTQYF. DNA of the CDR3: TGTGCCATAGCCCGGGCTAGCGGCTACACAGATACGCAGTATTTT.